Listed below are T cell receptor beta chains from one sample, sequenced in a study of molecular identifiers for immune sequencing clone quantification. Each CDR3 protein gets one entry after TCRdb re-called the PCR reads with MiXCR. The data show around 300,000 distinct CDR3 sequences, 24% seen once. Sequenced sample: naive CD8+ T cells from blood, with Jurkat cell RNA spiked in. The receptors come from a human donor in good health. Some libraries in this study had Jurkat cell RNA spiked in. CDR3s include the opening cysteine and the closing phenylalanine or tryptophan. Fields, in order: V gene, J gene, D gene, clone size, CDR3 DNA, CDR3 protein. D genes are given only for firm matches. Clone size is stated in some rows and not others, as once, few, many or a class when expanded.

v_gene: TRBV4-1; j_gene: TRBJ1-4; d_gene: TRBD1; abundance: few; CDR3nt: TGCGCCAGCAGCCAAGCAAGCAGGGGGTATGAAAAACTGTTTTTT; CDR3aa: CASSQASRGYEKLFF
v_gene: TRBV7-2; j_gene: TRBJ1-5; d_gene: NA; abundance: NA; CDR3nt: TGTGCCAGCAGCCCTACAGGACTTAGCAATCAGCCCCAGCAATTT; CDR3aa: CASSPTGLSNQPQQF
v_gene: TRBV19; j_gene: TRBJ2-5; d_gene: NA; abundance: NA; CDR3nt: TGTGCCAGTAGTATAGCTGCTAGTGCGGAGGCCCAGTACTTC; CDR3aa: CASSIAASAEAQYF
v_gene: TRBV7-8; j_gene: TRBJ2-1; d_gene: NA; abundance: many; CDR3nt: TGTGCCAGCAGCTTAGTCAGGGGAAAGTACAATGAGCAGTTCTTC; CDR3aa: CASSLVRGKYNEQFF
v_gene: TRBV15; j_gene: TRBJ1-2; d_gene: TRBD1; abundance: many; CDR3nt: TGTGCCACCAGAGCGGACCGGGACAGCACGTCTTACTATGGCTACACCTTC; CDR3aa: CATRADRDSTSYYGYTF
v_gene: TRBV5-1; j_gene: TRBJ2-5; d_gene: NA; abundance: many; CDR3nt: TGCGCCAGCAGCTGGGGTAGGATGGAAGAGACCCAGTACTTC; CDR3aa: CASSWGRMEETQYF
v_gene: TRBV9; j_gene: TRBJ1-1; d_gene: NA; abundance: many; CDR3nt: TGTGCCAGCAGCGATGGAATGAACACTGAAGCTTTCTTT; CDR3aa: CASSDGMNTEAFF
v_gene: TRBV6-5; j_gene: TRBJ2-7; d_gene: NA; abundance: NA; CDR3nt: TGTGCCAGCAGTTACCGGGGAGGTGTGTACGAGCAGTACTTC; CDR3aa: CASSYRGGVYEQYF
v_gene: TRBV19; j_gene: TRBJ1-4; d_gene: NA; abundance: NA; CDR3nt: TGTGCCAGTATGGCCAGGGGTACTAATGAAAAACTGTTTTTT; CDR3aa: CASMARGTNEKLFF
v_gene: TRBV11-3; j_gene: TRBJ2-3; d_gene: NA; abundance: few; CDR3nt: TGTGCCAGCAGCGCTGGGGCGGGCACAGATACGCAGTATTTT; CDR3aa: CASSAGAGTDTQYF